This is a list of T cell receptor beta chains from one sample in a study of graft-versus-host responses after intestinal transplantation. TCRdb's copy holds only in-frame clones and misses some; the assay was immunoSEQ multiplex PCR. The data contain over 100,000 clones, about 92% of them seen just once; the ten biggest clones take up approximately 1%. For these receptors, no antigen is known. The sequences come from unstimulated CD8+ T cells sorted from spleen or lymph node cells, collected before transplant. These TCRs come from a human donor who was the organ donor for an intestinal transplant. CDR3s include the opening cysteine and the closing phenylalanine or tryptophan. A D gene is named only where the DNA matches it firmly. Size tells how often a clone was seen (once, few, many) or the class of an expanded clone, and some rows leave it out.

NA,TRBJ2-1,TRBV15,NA,TGTGCCACCAGCAGAGGATGGACTGGAGAGCGGCAGTTCTTC,CATSRGWTGERQFF
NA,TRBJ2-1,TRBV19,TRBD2,TGTGCCAGTAGTATAGATCGGATAGGGCTAGCGGTATCCTACAATGAGCAGTTCTTC,CASSIDRIGLAVSYNEQFF
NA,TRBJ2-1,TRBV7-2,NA,TGTGCCAGCAGCCTCCAAGGGGTGACTGAGCAGTTCTTC,CASSLQGVTEQFF
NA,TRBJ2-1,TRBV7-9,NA,TGTGCCAGCAGCTTAAAAGATGGAACCTACAATGAGCAGTTCTTC,CASSLKDGTYNEQFF
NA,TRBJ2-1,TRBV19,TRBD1,TGTGCCAGTAGTTTCGCGACAGGGAGAAATGAGCAGTTCTTC,CASSFATGRNEQFF
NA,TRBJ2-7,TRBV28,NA,TGTGCCAGCAGCCAAACGGACCGTACGTCCTACGAGCAGTACTTC,CASSQTDRTSYEQYF
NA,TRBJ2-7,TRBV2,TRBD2,TGTGCCAGCGATGGACTAGCGGGAAGCGAGCAGTACTTC,CASDGLAGSEQYF
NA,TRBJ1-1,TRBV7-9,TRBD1,TGTGCCAGCAGCTTAGGGGGACAGGGTGAAGCTTTCTTT,CASSLGGQGEAFF
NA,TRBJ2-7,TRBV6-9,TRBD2,TGTGCCAGCAGTGAATTTAGCGGGAGATGGGAGCAGTACTTC,CASSEFSGRWEQYF
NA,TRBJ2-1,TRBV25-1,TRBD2,TGTGCCAGCAGTCGAACAGTACTAGCGGGTTACAATGAGCAGTTCTTC,CASSRTVLAGYNEQFF
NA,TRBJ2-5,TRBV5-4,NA,TGTGCCAGCACATCCCTGTGGAGGGAACAAGGATCTGTTCAAGAGACCCAGTACTTC,CASTSLWREQGSVQETQYF
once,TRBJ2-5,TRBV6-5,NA,TGTGCCAGCAGTCACAGGGAAGGTCTACAAGAGACCCAGTACTTC,CASSHREGLQETQYF
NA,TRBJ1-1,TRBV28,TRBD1,TGTGCCAGCAGTCAAAACAGGGGGTTGGGCACTGAAGCTTTCTTT,CASSQNRGLGTEAFF
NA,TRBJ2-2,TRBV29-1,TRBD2,TGCAGCGTTGAAGCACCGACTAGCGGGAGGGCCCCCGGGGAGCTGTTTTTT,CSVEAPTSGRAPGELFF
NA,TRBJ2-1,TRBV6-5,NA,TGTGCCAGCAATCCGCGCTCCTACAATGAGCAGTTCTTC,CASNPRSYNEQFF
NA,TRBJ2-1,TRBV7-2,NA,TGTGCCAGCAGCCGTCTTGGCGGCGCCGACAATGAGCAGTTCTTC,CASSRLGGADNEQFF
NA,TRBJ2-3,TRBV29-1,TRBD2,TGCAGCGTGACCGGGACTAGCGCAGATACGCAGTATTTT,CSVTGTSADTQYF
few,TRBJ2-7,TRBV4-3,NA,TGCGCCAGCAGCCAAGGTAGTAGGGCGGGATTCGCCGAGCAGTACTTC,CASSQGSRAGFAEQYF
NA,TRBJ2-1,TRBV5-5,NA,TGTGCCAGCAGCTTGGCCCCCAATGAGCAGTTCTTC,CASSLAPNEQFF
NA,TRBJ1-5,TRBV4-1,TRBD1,TGCGCCAGCAGCCAGGGACAGGGGTCGAGTCAGCCCCAGCATTTT,CASSQGQGSSQPQHF